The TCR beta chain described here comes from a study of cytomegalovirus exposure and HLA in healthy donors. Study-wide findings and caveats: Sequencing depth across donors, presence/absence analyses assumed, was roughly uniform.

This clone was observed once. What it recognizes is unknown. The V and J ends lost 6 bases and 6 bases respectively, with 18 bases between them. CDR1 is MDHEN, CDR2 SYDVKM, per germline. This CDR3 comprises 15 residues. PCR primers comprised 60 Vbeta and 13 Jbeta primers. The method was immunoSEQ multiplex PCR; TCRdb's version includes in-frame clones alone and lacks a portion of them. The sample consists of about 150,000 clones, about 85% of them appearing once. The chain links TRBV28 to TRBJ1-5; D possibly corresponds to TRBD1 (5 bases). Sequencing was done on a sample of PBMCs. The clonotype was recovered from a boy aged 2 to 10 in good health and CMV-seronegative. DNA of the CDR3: TGTGCCAGCAGCAGGCCTAGGGGTGTAGGTCAGCCCCAGCATTTT. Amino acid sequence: CASSRPRGVGQPQHF. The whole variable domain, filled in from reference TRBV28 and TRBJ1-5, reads DVKVTQSSRYLVKRTGEKVFLECVQDMDHENMFWYRQDPGLGLRLIYFSYDVKMKEKGDIPEGYSVSREKKERFSLILESASTNQTSMYLCASSRPRGVGQPQHFGDGTRLSIL.